The 28 T cell receptor beta chains listed next were all sequenced from one sample in a study of blood T cell repertoires in COVID-19. The table came from immunoSEQ multiplex PCR; TCRdb's copy has only in-frame clones and leaves some out. The table records approximately 62,000 clones, 85% to 90% of them present only once. The sequencing input was peripheral blood. The receptors originated from a human donor with active COVID-19. The donor label of this sample is uncertain.

The rearrangement links TRBV4-2 to TRBJ2-1; 9 bases line up with TRBD2. V was pared by 4 bases and J by 0 bases, with 7 bases of the junction left unmatched. The CDR3 totals 17 residues. Germline V gene lookup returns CDR1 LGHNA and CDR2 YNFKEQ. The CDR3 protein is CASSLGLAGSSYNEQFF. DNA of the CDR3: TGTGCCAGCAGCCTCGGGCTAGCGGGGAGCTCCTACAATGAGCAGTTCTTC.

This clone was seen only once. The V call is TRBV30, the J call TRBJ2-5; 12 bases align to TRBD2. The germline gives CDR1 GTSNPN, CDR2 SVGIG (reference sequence). CDR3 length: 16 residues. The junction had 5 bases not matched to a gene; V was cut back by 1 base and J by 2 bases. CDR3 nucleotide sequence: TGTGCCTGGAGTGCTGGACTAGCGGGGACTCAAGAGACCCAGTACTTC. Amino acids: CAWSAGLAGTQETQYF.

The gene calls are TRBV7-9 and TRBJ1-2; tentatively, D is TRBD1 (5 bases). The length of the CDR3 is 16 residues. V was cut by 1 base and J by 4 bases, with 16 bases left in between. The V gene's germline CDR1 is SEHNR and CDR2 FQNEAQ (reference sequence). CDR3 protein: CASSLGGDVFIYGYTF. The CDR3 DNA is TGTGCCAGCAGCTTAGGCGGGGACGTTTTTATCTATGGCTACACCTTC.

In this sample, this clone turned up once. The chain uses TRBV25-1 and TRBJ2-3, with 10 bases matching TRBD2. Germline V gene data show CDR1 as MGHDK and CDR2 as SYGVNS. The V gene end was trimmed by 5 bases and the J gene end by 7 bases; junction bases not matched to a gene: 6. CDR3 length: 14 amino acids. CDR3 sequence reads: CASSLTSGRYTQYF. DNA for the CDR3: TGTGCCAGCAGTCTGACTAGCGGGCGGTATACGCAGTATTTT.

The V call is TRBV3-1 (or the pseudogene TRBV3-2), the J call TRBJ2-2, with TRBD1 as a possible D gene (5 bases). Trimming left V 4 bases short and J 8 bases short, with 17 bases between. This CDR3 region has 15 residues. The V gene's germline CDR1 is LGHDT and CDR2 YNNKEL (reference sequence). CDR3 in amino acids: CASSLTSGSTGELFF. The CDR3 DNA is TGTGCCAGCAGCCTCACGTCAGGGTCAACTGGGGAGCTGTTTTTT.

This chain joins TRBV19 and TRBJ1-1, with D maybe TRBD1 (5 bases). The CDR3 consists of 13 residues. V gave up 2 bases and J gave up 5 bases, with 9 bases separating them. From germline, CDR1 is LNHDA and CDR2 SQIVND (reference sequence). The chain's CDR3 is CASSISKGTEAFF. Written as DNA, the CDR3 is TGTGCCAGTAGTATATCTAAGGGGACTGAAGCTTTCTTT.

The chain uses TRBV7-9 and TRBJ2-7, with a weak D call TRBD1 (6 bases). CDR3 length equals 12 residues. Germline loops: CDR1 SEHNR, CDR2 FQNEAQ (reference sequence). Trimming removed 5 bases at V and 6 bases at J, with 11 bases between. The CDR3 loop is CASSAQGSEQYF. CDR3 bases: TGTGCCAGCAGCGCACAGGGAAGCGAGCAGTACTTC.

This clone came up a few times. The chain has TRBV19 and TRBJ1-3; D is uncertain. The CDR3 covers 13 residues. The V end was cut by 0 bases, the J end by 3 bases, with 3 bases between. The germline V gene has CDR1 LNHDA and CDR2 SQIVND (reference sequence). CDR3 sequence reads: CASSIDRGNTIYF. For the CDR3, the DNA is TGTGCCAGTAGTATAGATCGTGGAAACACCATATATTTT.

V usage is TRBV6-4 and J usage is TRBJ2-3; TRBD1 aligns across 7 bases. From germline, CDR1 is MRHNA and CDR2 SNTAGT. V dropped 3 bases and J dropped 3; count of bases not matched to a gene: 3. The CDR3 runs to 14 residues. CDR3 residues: CASSDRTGTDTQYF. CDR3 nucleotide sequence: TGTGCCAGCAGTGATCGGACAGGTACAGATACGCAGTATTTT.

Note on this clone: The sample carries other DNA sequences with the same CDR3. V usage is TRBV5-1 and J usage is TRBJ2-7; 10 positions agree with TRBD1. Germline CDR1 is SGHRS and CDR2 is YFSETQ. V shed 1 base and J 6 bases; nucleotides not matched to a gene: 4. There are 14 residues in the CDR3. The CDR3 DNA sequence: TGCGCCAGCAGCTTGCCGGGACAGGGGTCCGAGCAGTACTTC. This encodes CASSLPGQGSEQYF.

The rearrangement links TRBV2 to TRBJ2-7; 7 bases match TRBD1. There are 12 residues in the CDR3. V gave up 6 bases and J gave up 3 bases; unmatched junction bases: 2. CDR1 and CDR2 from the germline V gene are SNHLY and FYNNEI. DNA for the CDR3: TGTGCCAGCAGCGGGACAGACTACGAGCAGTACTTC. Translated: CASSGTDYEQYF. Full variable domain (missing parts from reference TRBV2 and TRBJ2-7): EPEVTQTPSHQVTQMGQEVILRCVPISNHLYFYWYRQILGQKVEFLVSFYNNEISEKSEIFDDQFSVERPDGSNFTLKIRSTKLEDSAMYFCASSGTDYEQYFGPGTRLTVT.

This sequence joins TRBV5-6 and TRBJ1-2, with a possible D match to TRBD1 (5 bases). Trimming stripped 5 bases from V and 3 bases from J, with 23 bases between. Germline V lookup: CDR1 SGHDT, CDR2 YYEEEE. CDR3 size: 17 residues. This CDR3 is CASSSPQARGVDYGYTF. The CDR3 DNA reads as TGTGCCAGCAGTTCCCCCCAGGCTAGGGGTGTAGACTATGGCTACACCTTC. Drawing the rest from reference TRBV5-6 and TRBJ1-2, the complete variable domain is DAGVTQSPTHLIKTRGQQVTLRCSPKSGHDTVSWYQQALGQGPQFIFQYYEEEERQRGNFPDRFSGHQFPNYSSELNVNALLLGDSALYLCASSSPQARGVDYGYTFGSGTRLTVV.

The chain has TRBV6-6 and TRBJ2-7; TRBD2 aligns across 8 bases. With V trimmed by 8 bases and J by 6 bases, 15 bases remained unmatched. This CDR3 spans 15 amino acids. The germline V gene encodes CDR1 MNHNY and CDR2 SVGAGI (reference sequence). The CDR3 DNA reads TGTGCCAGCGGCCCTCGGAGCGGGAGAAGTTCCGAGCAGTACTTC. Protein product: CASGPRSGRSSEQYF.

The chain joins TRBV28 to TRBJ2-7; a weak D match, TRBD1 (5 bases). The CDR3 spans 16 residues. Germline V gene lookup returns CDR1 MDHEN and CDR2 SYDVKM. Between the trimmed V and J ends, which lost 3 bases and 0 bases, there was a span of 15 bases. CDR3 loop: CASSFNGRVSSYEQYF. The DNA for the CDR3 is TGTGCCAGCAGTTTCAATGGCAGGGTGAGCTCCTACGAGCAGTACTTC. The full variable domain, completed using reference TRBV28 and TRBJ2-7, is DVKVTQSSRYLVKRTGEKVFLECVQDMDHENMFWYRQDPGLGLRLIYFSYDVKMKEKGDIPEGYSVSREKKERFSLILESASTNQTSMYLCASSFNGRVSSYEQYFGPGTRLTVT.

The V and J genes are TRBV7-3 and TRBJ1-3; the D is unclear. V was pared by 5 bases and J by 0 bases, with 5 bases between. Looked up from germline, CDR1 is SGHTA and CDR2 is FQGTGA. CDR3 length: 13 residues. The CDR3 DNA reads as TGTGCCAGCAGCCCTAGCTCTGGAAACACCATATATTTT. It codes for CASSPSSGNTIYF.

The chain is built from TRBV7-3 and TRBJ2-1, with 7 bases fitting TRBD2. V was pared by 2 bases and J by 0 bases, with 4 bases of the junction left unmatched. This CDR3 comprises 16 residues. The germline gives CDR1 SGHTA, CDR2 FQGTGA. CDR3 residues: CASSLGGGFSYNEQFF. As DNA, the CDR3 is TGTGCCAGCAGCTTAGGGGGAGGGTTCTCCTACAATGAGCAGTTCTTC.

J is TRBJ2-5 and V is TRBV6-5, with D tentatively TRBD2 (7 bases). V lost 7 bases to trimming and J lost 2 bases, with 17 bases between them. CDR3 length: 15 residues. Per the germline V gene, CDR1 is MNHEY and CDR2 is SVGAGI. The CDR3 spells CASKQGGGFQETQYF. CDR3 DNA sequence: TGTGCCAGCAAGCAGGGAGGGGGTTTTCAAGAGACCCAGTACTTC.

The CDR3 loop is CASSLMRDNEQFF. As DNA, the CDR3 is TGCGCCAGCAGCTTAATGCGAGACAATGAGCAGTTCTTC. This sequence joins TRBV4-3 and TRBJ2-1; no clear D. The germline V gene has CDR1 LGHNA and CDR2 YSLEER. The V end was cut by 5 bases, the J end by 5 bases, with 10 bases between. The CDR3 is 13 residues long.

V gene TRBV4-1 combines with J gene TRBJ1-1, with D perhaps TRBD1 (5 bases). CDR3 size: 16 residues. Germline CDR1 reads MGHRA; CDR2 reads YSYEKL. Trimming left V 2 bases short and J 1 base short, with 14 bases between. The CDR3 here is CASSQSYAQGNTEAFF. In nucleotides, the CDR3 is TGCGCCAGCAGCCAATCATATGCCCAGGGGAACACTGAAGCTTTCTTT.

The chain links TRBV6-2 or TRBV6-3 to TRBJ2-2; D is uncertain. The V and J ends lost 5 bases and 6 bases respectively, with 10 bases between them. CDR3 size: 13 residues. Germline assignment: CDR1 MNHEY and CDR2 SVGEGT. CDR3 sequence reads: CASSQPTAGELFF. The CDR3 DNA reads as TGTGCCAGCAGTCAACCTACAGCCGGGGAGCTGTTTTTT.

Only a few counts were recorded for this clone. The genes are TRBV4-1 and TRBJ2-7, with D tentatively TRBD1 (6 bases). Trimming stripped 0 bases from V and 0 bases from J, with 18 bases between. This CDR3 spans 18 amino acids. Germline CDR1 is MGHRA and CDR2 is YSYEKL. CDR3 sequence: CASSQDGGLGASSYEQYF. The DNA of the CDR3 is TGCGCCAGCAGCCAAGATGGGGGCTTGGGGGCGAGCTCCTACGAGCAGTACTTC.

The chain recombines TRBV9 with TRBJ2-7, with 11 bases matching TRBD1. The CDR3 is made up of 15 amino acids. CDR1 SGDLS and CDR2 YYNGEE come from the germline V gene. J gave up 3 bases and V 2 bases, and 4 bases lay outside the gene matches. CDR3 DNA: TGTGCCAGCAGCGTTACCGGGACAGGGGGCTACGAGCAGTACTTC. This translates into CASSVTGTGGYEQYF.

V and J are TRBV28 and TRBJ2-5; TRBD1 matches at 7 bases. This CDR3 is 13 amino acids long. Per germline, CDR1 MDHEN and CDR2 SYDVKM. V lost 4 bases to trimming and J lost 2 bases; unmatched junction nucleotides: 1. The CDR3 DNA sequence: TGTGCCAGCAGTTCGGGACAGCAAGAGACCCAGTACTTC. Residues: CASSSGQQETQYF.

CDR3 bases: TGTGCCAGCAGCTTAACGTCCGGGGGGATCCAGCTCGACAATGAGCAGTTCTTC. Protein: CASSLTSGGIQLDNEQFF. The rearrangement uses TRBV7-3 and TRBJ2-1; 7 bases are shared with TRBD2. This CDR3 comprises 18 residues. The V and J ends lost 0 bases and 5 bases, in that order; junction bases with no gene match: 13. Germline V gene data show CDR1 as SGHTA and CDR2 as FQGTGA.

CDR3 bases: TGTGCCAGCGTGGGCAGGGTATATGGCTACACCTTC. Amino acids: CASVGRVYGYTF. The V and J genes are TRBV2 and TRBJ1-2, with D tentatively TRBD1 (5 bases). With 8 bases removed from V and 5 bases from J, the gap between germline ends came to 12 bases. This CDR3 is 12 amino acids long. Germline-derived CDR1 and CDR2 are SNHLY and FYNNEI.

The table lists this clone with a few counts. The chain employs TRBV7-2 and TRBJ1-5; D is unresolved. Germline V gene sequence: CDR1 SGHTA, CDR2 FQGNSA. V gave up 0 bases and J gave up 1 base, with 10 bases separating them. This CDR3 spans 16 amino acids. The CDR3 DNA follows: TGTGCCAGCAGCTTAGCTGTTCAGAACAGCAATCAGCCCCAGCATTTT. Protein product: CASSLAVQNSNQPQHF.

The rearrangement uses TRBV5-1 and TRBJ1-3; 9 nucleotides agree with TRBD1. Germline V gene data show CDR1 as SGHRS and CDR2 as YFSETQ. The CDR3 is made up of 15 amino acids. The V and J ends lost 4 bases and 2 bases, in that order; junction bases with no gene match: 4. CDR3 in DNA: TGCGCCAGCAGCGAACAGGGGGCGGCTGGAAACACCATATATTTT. Its protein is CASSEQGAAGNTIYF.

CDR3: CASSSYPYEQYF. The CDR3 region has the DNA TGTGCCAGCAGTTCCTACCCCTACGAGCAGTACTTC. The chain couples TRBV28 to TRBJ2-7; D is unresolved. Germline V gene data show CDR1 as MDHEN and CDR2 as SYDVKM. Trimming pared 4 bases from V and 2 bases from J, leaving 6 bases between. This CDR3 region has 12 residues.